A selection of T cell receptor beta chains follows, all from one sample in a study of blood T cells in healthy people across ages. TCRdb passed the 5' RACE reads through MiXCR, listing each CDR3 protein once. The profile shows some 1.7 million distinct CDR3 sequences, 28% of them singletons. The sample consisted of blood. The receptors were gathered from a woman aged 30 to 39 in good health. Both conserved end residues are part of each CDR3. A D gene is named only where the DNA matches it firmly.

TRBV7-2	TRBD1	CASSGRTGVRGTDTQYF
TRBV7-9	TRBD1	CASSDRGIAKDEKLFF
TRBV4-3	NA	CASSQDTGLGEQYF
TRBV20-1	TRBD1	CSARDPRTGGSEQYF
TRBV20-1	NA	CSTRPEARGADNEQFF
TRBV11-3	NA	CASSAMEQYF
TRBV4-2	TRBD1	CASSPEGATNYGYTF
TRBV20-1	TRBD2	CSASPSGRSSEQFF
TRBV6-5	TRBD2	CASKPGLLSLGEQYF
TRBV20-1	TRBD1	CSARHDRDIDGYTF
TRBV5-1	NA	CASAGTDQGAFEQYF
TRBV24-1	NA	CATSDSLGGPYNEQYF
TRBV20-1	TRBD2	CSAWSASGGADTQYF
TRBV27	NA	CATRVTSTDTQYF
TRBV12-3/TRBV12-4	TRBD1	CASSPDRGGLNIQYF
TRBV10-3	NA	CAIKGRTNTEAFF
TRBV12-3/TRBV12-4	NA	CASSFGLASQETQYF
TRBV29-1	NA	CSARAIVDEQFF
TRBV20-1	NA	CSAREMTNEKLFF
TRBV20-1	NA	CSASEGASSYNEQFF
TRBV20-1	NA	CSARDPWDPSGEFF
TRBV7-9	NA	CASSLPPTAYNEQFF
TRBV18	NA	CASSPGQAGKLFF
TRBV5-4	NA	CACSLAMNTEAFF
TRBV20-1	TRBD2	CSASAGLAGDSYNEQFF
TRBV27	TRBD2	CASSPAGLADGSYEQYF
TRBV6-6	NA	CASIPGRQEPYGYTF
TRBV28	TRBD1	CASSSPGTGFYNEQFF
TRBV7-8	NA	CASSLKAMGLTGSEQFF
TRBV25-1	NA	CASSELATPVYGYTF
TRBV6-2/TRBV6-3	TRBD1	CASRSGTGVYGYTF
TRBV7-9	TRBD2	CASSLGLADGQFF
TRBV7-2	NA	CSSTGRDLPYEQYF
TRBV5-1	NA	CASSSDSKRAFF
TRBV28	TRBD1	CSSRDRGHTEAFF
TRBV12-3/TRBV12-4	NA	CASRRTVYNEQFF
TRBV5-1	NA	CASSLASHPSTDTQYF
TRBV5-1	NA	CASSFRAASYEQYF
TRBV10-3	TRBD2	CATTDLAGLGSSYNEQFF
TRBV3-1	TRBD1	CASSRQGAHHGYTF
TRBV20-1	NA	CSAGYGTSRYEQYF
TRBV12-5	TRBD2	CASASASGSLKDTQYF
TRBV2	NA	CASSDPGRKTQYF
TRBV12-3/TRBV12-4	NA	CASSSFAGEQFF
TRBV6-2/TRBV6-3	NA	CASSYLRVWQETQYF
TRBV5-1	TRBD2	CASSQREGPYEQYF
TRBV10-3	TRBD1	CAIKVTGSYEQYF
TRBV20-1	TRBD1	CSASRQGGEAFF